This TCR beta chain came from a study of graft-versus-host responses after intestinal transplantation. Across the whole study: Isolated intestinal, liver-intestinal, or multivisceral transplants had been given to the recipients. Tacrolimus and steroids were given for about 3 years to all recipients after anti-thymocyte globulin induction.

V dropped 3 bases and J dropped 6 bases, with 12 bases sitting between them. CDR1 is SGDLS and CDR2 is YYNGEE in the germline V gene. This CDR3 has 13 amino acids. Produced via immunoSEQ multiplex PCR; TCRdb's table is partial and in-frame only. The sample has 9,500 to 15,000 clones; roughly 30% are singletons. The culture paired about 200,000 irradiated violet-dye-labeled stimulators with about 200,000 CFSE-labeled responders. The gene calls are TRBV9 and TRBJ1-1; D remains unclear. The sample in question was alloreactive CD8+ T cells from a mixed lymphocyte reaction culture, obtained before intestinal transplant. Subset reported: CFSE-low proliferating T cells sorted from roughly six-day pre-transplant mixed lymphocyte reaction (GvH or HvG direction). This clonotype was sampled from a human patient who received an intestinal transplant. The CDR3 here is CASSASISAEAFF. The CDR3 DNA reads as TGTGCCAGCAGCGCCAGTATCTCCGCTGAAGCTTTCTTT. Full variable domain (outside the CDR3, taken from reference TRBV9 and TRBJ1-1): DSGVTQTPKHLITATGQRVTLRCSPRSGDLSVYWYQQSLDQGLQFLIQYYNGEERAKGNILERFSAQQFPDLHSELNLSSLELGDSALYFCASSASISAEAFFGQGTRLTVV.